The 19 T cell receptor beta chains below were found in one sample sequenced in a study of T cells after posttransplantation cyclophosphamide. Method: immunoSEQ multiplex PCR; TCRdb's copy keeps in-frame clones and lacks some. The sample lists some 27,000 clones, roughly 88% occurring once. Sequencing was carried out using PBMCs. Receptors were obtained from a man between 45 and 60 years old.

The chain carries TRBV5-6 and TRBJ2-5, with D maybe TRBD2 (5 bases). The J call is uncertain, as TRBJ2-7 better fits the DNA end. The CDR3 consists of 15 residues. Germline values: CDR1 SGHDT, CDR2 YYEEEE. The CDR3 sequence is CASSLPRVYSYEQYF. DNA of the CDR3: TGTGCCAGCAGCCTTCCGCGGGTCTACTCCTACGAGCAGTACTTC.

In this sample, this clone turned up a few times. The J gene is TRBJ2-7, the V gene TRBV6-6; 8 bases map to TRBD1. After removal of 6 bases from V and 3 bases from J, the junction contained 7 bases not matched to a gene. The CDR3 sequence is 14 residues long. Germline values: CDR1 MNHNY, CDR2 SVGAGI (reference sequence). CDR3 bases: TGTGCCAGCAGCATGTCGACAGGGGACTACGAGCAGTACTTC. This encodes CASSMSTGDYEQYF.

The chain has TRBV28 and TRBJ1-3; the D is unclear. Germline assignment: CDR1 MDHEN and CDR2 SYDVKM. V dropped 9 bases and J dropped 1 base, with 28 bases sitting between them. This CDR3 region has 19 residues. The CDR3 nucleotides are TGTGCCAGTACCCCCCCCTTGGACGGGGTGAGGACTTCTGGAAACACCATATATTTT. Translation gives CASTPPLDGVRTSGNTIYF. Together with reference TRBV28 and TRBJ1-3, the CDR3 gives the full variable domain: DVKVTQSSRYLVKRTGEKVFLECVQDMDHENMFWYRQDPGLGLRLIYFSYDVKMKEKGDIPEGYSVSREKKERFSLILESASTNQTSMYLCASTPPLDGVRTSGNTIYFGEGSWLTVV.

The rearrangement uses TRBV4-1 and TRBJ2-1; 9 positions agree with TRBD1. Germline V lookup: CDR1 MGHRA, CDR2 YSYEKL. The CDR3 contains 16 residues. The junction had 10 bases not matched to a gene; V was cut back by 0 bases and J by 10 bases. The CDR3 reads CASSQDEQGAIWEQFF. In DNA form, the CDR3 reads TGCGCCAGCAGCCAAGATGAACAGGGGGCAATATGGGAGCAGTTCTTC.

CDR3 bases: TGTGCCAGCAGCTTAGTTGCGGGGGACCACGAGCAGTACTTC. As protein: CASSLVAGDHEQYF. This sequence joins TRBV7-2 and TRBJ2-7; 7 bases align to TRBD2. The V gene end was trimmed by 1 base and the J gene end by 5 bases; junction bases not matched to a gene: 5. CDR3 length: 14 residues. The V gene's germline CDR1 is SGHTA and CDR2 FQGNSA.

The chain joins TRBV7-3 to TRBJ2-2; D is unresolved. The V and J ends lost 5 bases and 13 bases respectively, with 14 bases between them. Germline V gene lookup returns CDR1 SGHTA and CDR2 FQGTGA. The CDR3 spans 12 residues. In nucleotides, the CDR3 is TGTGCCAGCAGCCCCCTCCCAGGTCGGCTGTTTTTT. Translating gives CASSPLPGRLFF. Based on the CDR3 plus reference TRBV7-3 and TRBJ2-2, the full variable domain is GAGVSQTPSNKVTEKGKYVELRCDPISGHTALYWYRQSLGQGPEFLIYFQGTGAADDSGLPNDRFFAVRPEGSVSTLKIQRTERGDSAVYLCASSPLPGRLFFGEGSRLTVL.

The CDR3 DNA is TGTGCCCCGGGGGACGGTATGAACACTGAAGCTTTCTTT. Protein product: CAPGDGMNTEAFF. The chain couples TRBV5-4 to TRBJ1-1; possible D gene TRBD1, 5 bases. V was pared by 10 bases and J by 0 bases, with 13 bases between. Germline values: CDR1 SGHNT, CDR2 YYREEE (reference sequence). The CDR3 runs 13 residues.

The chain recombines TRBV27 with TRBJ2-5; D perhaps matches TRBD1 (5 bases). The CDR3 length is 15 residues. Germline loops: CDR1 MNHEY, CDR2 SMNVEV (reference sequence). V lost 6 bases to trimming and J lost 1 base, with 15 bases between them. DNA of the CDR3: TGTGCCAGCAGAACAGACCCGACAGCCCAAGAGACCCAGTACTTC. It translates to CASRTDPTAQETQYF.

This chain connects TRBV30 to TRBJ1-4; D gene ambiguous. Germline V lookup: CDR1 GTSNPN, CDR2 SVGIG (reference sequence). This CDR3 has 13 residues. V lost 0 bases, J lost 3 bases, and 5 bases lay in between. The CDR3 DNA reads TGTGCCTGGAGTGTACAGCCTAATGAAAAACTGTTTTTT. Its protein product is CAWSVQPNEKLFF.

The rearrangement links TRBV7-2 to TRBJ1-2, with 8 bases matching TRBD1. With 1 base clipped from V and 4 bases from J, the junction kept 5 bases outside the gene matches. The CDR3 runs 15 residues. Germline V gene lookup returns CDR1 SGHTA and CDR2 FQGNSA. This CDR3 is CASSLGTGGTYGYTF. CDR3 nucleotides: TGTGCCAGCAGCTTAGGTACAGGGGGGACCTATGGCTACACCTTC.

With regard to this clone: The junction shows a germline mismatch at one end, possibly a read error. The chain has TRBV10-3 and TRBJ1-1; perhaps TRBD1 as D (6 bases). Germline V gene data show CDR1 as ENHRY and CDR2 as SYGVKD. This CDR3 region has 11 residues. The CDR3: CAISDQGLITF. The CDR3 nucleotides read TGTGCCATCAGTGACCAGGGGCTTATAACATTT.

The chain has TRBV6-6 and TRBJ2-5; the match to TRBD2 covers 8 bases. The CDR3 contains 14 residues. V dropped 6 bases and J dropped 4; count of bases not matched to a gene: 7. The germline V gene encodes CDR1 MNHNY and CDR2 SVGAGI (reference sequence). CDR3: CASRNGGEGETQYF. The CDR3 DNA reads TGTGCCAGCAGAAACGGGGGGGAAGGAGAGACCCAGTACTTC.

This clone was seen once. This chain uses TRBV28 with TRBJ1-2; D perhaps matches TRBD1 (5 bases). CDR3 length: 14 amino acids. Trimming took off 5 bases at V and 8 bases at J, with 18 bases between the two ends. Germline values: CDR1 MDHEN, CDR2 SYDVKM. DNA for the CDR3: TGTGCCAGCAGTAGTGGGGGGGTCCTCAAGGGCTACACCTTC. This codes for CASSSGGVLKGYTF.

The chain carries TRBV20-1 and TRBJ1-2; D remains unclear. Germline CDR1 DFQATT, CDR2 SNEGSKA (reference sequence). Trimming shortened V by 5 bases and J by 7 bases, and 11 bases separated the two germline ends. The CDR3 covers 11 residues. The CDR3 loop is CSAGRGSGYTF. The CDR3, as DNA: TGCAGTGCTGGCAGAGGGAGTGGCTACACCTTC.

CDR3 residues: CASSQLGNVEAFF. The CDR3 nucleotides read TGTGCCAGCAGCCAATTGGGCAACGTTGAAGCTTTCTTT. This chain links TRBV16 with TRBJ1-1; D gene ambiguous. CDR1 and CDR2 from the germline V gene are KGHSY and FQNENV. The CDR3 totals 13 residues. Trimming took 1 base from V and 7 from J, leaving 10 bases between them. Filled out from reference TRBV16 and TRBJ1-1, the complete variable domain reads GEEVAQTPKHLVRGEGQKAKLYCAPIKGHSYVFWYQQVLKNEFKFLISFQNENVFDETGMPKERFSAKCLPNSPCSLEIQATKLEDSAVYFCASSQLGNVEAFFGQGTRLTVV.

The gene calls are TRBV5-1 and TRBJ1-3, with TRBD1 matching over 10 bases. Germline V gene data show CDR1 as SGHRS and CDR2 as YFSETQ. This CDR3 is 14 amino acids long. Trimming removed 3 bases from V and 7 bases from J; junction bases left unmatched: 4. This chain's CDR3 is CASSSPGQGNTIYF. CDR3 DNA sequence: TGCGCCAGCAGCTCCCCGGGACAGGGGAACACCATATATTTT.

This chain links TRBV7-2 with TRBJ2-1; TRBD2 is a possible D gene (6 bases). This CDR3 spans 17 amino acids. CDR1 is SGHTA and CDR2 is FQGNSA in the germline V gene. V lost 5 bases and J lost 0, with 17 bases in between. CDR3 nucleotides: TGTGCCAGCAGCCCCAGTTGGGGGGTAAGCTCCTACAATGAGCAGTTCTTC. Its translation: CASSPSWGVSSYNEQFF.

This chain links TRBV7-9 with TRBJ2-5, with TRBD1 as a possible D gene (5 bases). Per the germline V gene, CDR1 is SEHNR and CDR2 is FQNEAQ (reference sequence). The CDR3 totals 16 residues. The germline V and J ends were trimmed by 3 bases and 1 base, with 15 bases remaining between them. The DNA of the CDR3 is TGTGCCAGCAGCTTGTATGCAGGGTCATCCCAAGAGACCCAGTACTTC. Translation: CASSLYAGSSQETQYF.

The CDR3 DNA reads as TGTGCCAGCAGCTTAATAATGCAGGGGGCTAACAATGAGCAGTTCTTC. Its protein is CASSLIMQGANNEQFF. The gene calls are TRBV7-3 and TRBJ2-1; 8 nucleotides align to TRBD1. This CDR3 is 16 amino acids long. CDR1 and CDR2 (germline): SGHTA, FQGTGA. J lost 5 bases, V lost 1 base, and 7 bases had no gene match.